This T cell receptor beta chain was recorded in a study of response to subunit inactivated influenza vaccine. TCRdb re-called the RT-PCR reads with MiXCR, one entry per CDR3 protein. The table has 750,000 to 850,000 distinct CDR3 sequences, about 18% seen once. The V end was cut by 1 base, the J end by 7 bases, with 14 bases between. The germline V gene encodes CDR1 SGHRS and CDR2 YFSETQ. The CDR3 covers 14 residues. The sequenced sample was PBMCs from blood, obtained about 5 days after vaccination. The chain uses TRBV5-1 and TRBJ1-1; TRBD1 might be the D (5 bases). The receptor's source is a middle-aged man who received an inactivated influenza vaccine. In DNA, the CDR3 is TGCGCCAGCAGCTTGTACGCAGGGAATTTTGAAGCTTTCTTT. It codes for CASSLYAGNFEAFF. The whole variable domain, remainder taken from reference TRBV5-1 and TRBJ1-1, is KAGVTQTPRYLIKTRGQQVTLSCSPISGHRSVSWYQQTPGQGLQFLFEYFSETQRNKGNFPGRFSGRQFSNSRSEMNVSTLELGDSALYLCASSLYAGNFEAFFGQGTRLTVV.